This T cell receptor (beta chain) was recovered during a study of response to subunit inactivated influenza vaccine. Study results and caveats: Researchers suggested that each seasonal influenza vaccination recruits few new T cells.

V shed 0 bases, J shed 3 bases, and the junction held 4 bases outside the gene matches. Germline V gene lookup returns CDR1 SGHTA and CDR2 FQGNSA. This CDR3 contains 16 residues. TCRdb reprocessed the RT-PCR reads via MiXCR and lists one record per CDR3 protein. Of hundreds of thousands of distinct CDR3 sequences listed, about 14% were seen once; the top ten hold 7.5% to 9%. Of note for this clonotype: Its target is unknown.

Sequenced material: PBMCs from blood, taken approximately 15 days before vaccination. The genes are TRBV7-2 and TRBJ2-7; 11 positions match TRBD1. The clonotype originates from a man aged 50 to 60 who received an inactivated influenza vaccine. The CDR3, as DNA: TGTGCCAGCAGCTTAGCCGGGACAGGGGGAGTCTACGAGCAGTACTTC. Protein sequence: CASSLAGTGGVYEQYF.